What follows are 17 T cell receptor beta chains derived from one specimen sequenced in a study of blood T cell repertoires in COVID-19. The table came from immunoSEQ multiplex PCR; TCRdb's copy has only in-frame clones and leaves some out. The table shows roughly 18,000 clones, with roughly 80% occurring only once. The sequenced material came from peripheral blood. The receptors stem from a man at least 80 years old with acute or convalescent COVID-19.

This sequence joins TRBV27 and TRBJ1-6; 10 positions agree with TRBD1. The germline V gene encodes CDR1 MNHEY and CDR2 SMNVEV (reference sequence). The CDR3 extends over 15 amino acids. With 6 bases clipped from V and 7 bases from J, the junction kept 6 bases outside the gene matches. CDR3 nucleotides: TGTGCCAGCAGAAAGGGACAGGGGCTAAATTCACCCCTCCACTTT. As protein: CASRKGQGLNSPLHF.

This clone has only one observation. The genes are TRBV7-2 and TRBJ2-7; D is undetermined. Trimming removed 2 bases from V and 2 bases from J, with 4 bases in between. CDR1 and CDR2 (germline): SGHTA, FQGNSA. This CDR3 is built from 12 residues. CDR3 coding DNA: TGTGCCAGCAGCTTAACTACCTACGAGCAGTACTTC. This gives the protein CASSLTTYEQYF.

The rearrangement uses TRBV7-9 and TRBJ2-7; 10 nucleotides agree with TRBD2. After removal of 6 bases from V and 3 bases from J, the junction contained 5 bases not matched to a gene. This CDR3 has 14 residues. Per the germline V gene, CDR1 is SEHNR and CDR2 is FQNEAQ (reference sequence). The CDR3, as DNA: TGTGCCAGCAGTATAGCGGGGGGCAACTACGAGCAGTACTTC. It encodes CASSIAGGNYEQYF. Using reference TRBV7-9 and TRBJ2-7 for the parts outside the CDR3, the full variable domain is DTGVSQNPRHKITKRGQNVTFRCDPISEHNRLYWYRQTLGQGPEFLTYFQNEAQLEKSRLLSDRFSAERPKGSFSTLEIQRTEQGDSAMYLCASSIAGGNYEQYFGPGTRLTVT.

This clone is medium-sized in the sample. This rearrangement joins TRBV3-1 (or the pseudogene TRBV3-2) to TRBJ1-2; 7 bases match TRBD1. CDR3 length: 13 residues. Losses at the gene ends were 1 base for V and 8 bases for J; bases not matched to a gene: 4. Per the germline V gene, CDR1 is LGHDT and CDR2 is YNNKEL (reference sequence). The CDR3 bases are TGTGCCAGCAGCCAAGGACAGGGAAGGGGCTACACCTTC. Amino acids: CASSQGQGRGYTF.

V gene TRBV11-2 combines with J gene TRBJ2-1, with a tentative D call TRBD1 (5 bases). Germline assignment: CDR1 SGHAT and CDR2 FQNNGV. Trimming shortened V by 5 bases and J by 5 bases, and 10 bases separated the two germline ends. The CDR3 spans 13 residues. CDR3: CASSRKGDNEQFF. The CDR3 nucleotides read TGTGCCAGCAGCCGGAAAGGGGACAATGAGCAGTTCTTC. The whole variable domain, filled in from reference TRBV11-2 and TRBJ2-1, reads EAGVAQSPRYKIIEKRQSVAFWCNPISGHATLYWYQQILGQGPKLLIQFQNNGVVDDSQLPKDRFSAERLKGVDSTLKIQPAKLEDSAVYLCASSRKGDNEQFFGPGTRLTVL.

The chain employs TRBV29-1 and TRBJ2-3; 8 positions agree with TRBD2. V lost 4 bases to trimming and J lost 2 bases; unmatched junction nucleotides: 11. CDR1 is SQVTM and CDR2 is ANQGSEA in the germline V gene. The CDR3 consists of 16 residues. CDR3 loop: CSVVFLIAGFTDTQYF. The CDR3 nucleotides are TGCAGCGTTGTATTCCTCATAGCGGGGTTCACAGATACGCAGTATTTT.

The chain has TRBV19 and TRBJ2-1, with 10 bases matching TRBD2. The length of the CDR3 is 14 residues. Germline CDR1 and CDR2: LNHDA and SQIVND (reference sequence). V shed 4 bases, J shed 8 bases, and the junction held 5 bases outside the gene matches. The CDR3 DNA reads TGTGCCAGTAGTAGGACTAGCGGCTTTGATGAGCAGTTCTTC. It encodes CASSRTSGFDEQFF.

The J gene is TRBJ2-3, the V gene TRBV24-1; 9 bases are shared with TRBD1. Germline CDR1 is KGHDR and CDR2 is SFDVKD. The trim removed 6 bases at V and 2 bases at J, leaving 5 bases unmatched. The CDR3 is 15 residues long. The CDR3 nucleotides are TGTGCCACCAGTTCGGGACAGGGTGTCACAGATACGCAGTATTTT. Translating it yields CATSSGQGVTDTQYF.

The chain combines TRBV27 with TRBJ2-3, with no clear D. Germline-derived CDR1 and CDR2 are MNHEY and SMNVEV (reference sequence). V gave up 5 bases and J gave up 4 bases, with 13 bases separating them. The CDR3 extends over 14 amino acids. CDR3 protein: CASSLDLASDTQYF. The CDR3, as DNA: TGTGCCAGCAGTCTCGACTTGGCTTCAGATACGCAGTATTTT.

The chain couples TRBV6-5 to TRBJ1-1; a weak D match, TRBD1 (5 bases). Germline assignment: CDR1 MNHEY and CDR2 SVGAGI. Trimming shortened V by 2 bases and J by 3 bases, and 7 bases separated the two germline ends. This CDR3 has 13 residues. CDR3 bases: TGTGCCAGCAGTTACCGGGGGGACACTGAAGCTTTCTTT. Protein product: CASSYRGDTEAFF.

This chain uses TRBV5-1 with TRBJ1-4; TRBD1 aligns across 8 bases. From germline, CDR1 is SGHRS and CDR2 YFSETQ. V lost 4 bases and J lost 7; bases outside the gene matches: 6. CDR3 length equals 14 residues. The DNA for the CDR3 is TGCGCCAGCAGCCCGACAGGGGTTATTGAAAAACTGTTTTTT. Its translation is CASSPTGVIEKLFF.

The V and J genes are TRBV19 and TRBJ1-5; perhaps TRBD1 as D (6 bases). Trimming pared 3 bases from V and 4 bases from J, leaving 13 bases between. Germline V gives CDR1 LNHDA, CDR2 SQIVND (reference sequence). CDR3 size: 15 residues. CDR3 protein: CASSIQGRGNQPQHF. The CDR3 DNA is TGTGCCAGTAGTATTCAGGGGCGAGGTAATCAGCCCCAGCATTTT.

This clone was observed a single time. V and J are TRBV29-1 and TRBJ2-5, with TRBD1 identical over 9 bases. J gave up 13 bases and V 4 bases, and 4 bases lay outside the gene matches. This CDR3 is built from 10 residues. From germline, CDR1 is SQVTM and CDR2 ANQGSEA. The CDR3, as DNA: TGCAGCGTTGGGGACAGGGCGGGGTACTTC. Protein sequence: CSVGDRAGYF.

CDR3 region: CASSLDTGSLVARTQYF. The CDR3 nucleotides are TGTGCCAGCAGCTTGGACACAGGGTCTCTAGTCGCTAGGACCCAGTACTTC. The chain couples TRBV5-5 to TRBJ2-5; tentative D call: TRBD1 (6 bases). Deletions cut 0 bases from V and 7 bases from J, with 22 bases between. The CDR3 covers 17 residues. In germline, CDR1 is SGHKS, CDR2 YYEKEE (reference sequence).

The rearrangement links TRBV4-3 to TRBJ1-1; D not certain. The CDR3 consists of 15 residues. CDR1 is LGHNA and CDR2 is YSLEER in the germline V gene. V lost 0 bases, J lost 4 bases, and 12 bases lay in between. The CDR3 DNA is TGCGCCAGCAGCCAAGATCTTGAAGAGGGCACTGAAGCTTTCTTT. It yields the protein CASSQDLEEGTEAFF.

J is TRBJ2-7 and V is TRBV7-2, with 7 bases identical to TRBD2. The CDR3 is 17 amino acids. V trimming: 1 base; J trimming: 3 bases; junction bases outside the gene matches: 12. From germline, CDR1 is SGHTA and CDR2 FQGNSA. The DNA of the CDR3 is TGTGCCAGCAGCTTAGACGGGAGGCGGACGGAGAACTACGAGCAGTACTTC. Translation gives CASSLDGRRTENYEQYF.

This chain joins TRBV19 and TRBJ1-5, with D possibly TRBD1 on 5 matching bases. The CDR3 extends over 16 amino acids. Germline assignment: CDR1 LNHDA and CDR2 SQIVND (reference sequence). V shed 3 bases and J shed 0 bases, with 12 bases lying between them. CDR3 in amino acids: CASSMRGRYSNQPQHF. The CDR3 DNA reads as TGTGCCAGTAGTATGCGGGGCAGATATAGCAATCAGCCCCAGCATTTT.